This T cell receptor beta chain was captured by sequencing in a study of T cell changes during pregnancy in multiple sclerosis. The CDR3 contains 15 residues. V was clipped by 3 bases and J by 4 bases; unmatched bases: 6. Germline values: CDR1 SGDLS, CDR2 YYNGEE. Sequencing used immunoSEQ multiplex PCR; TCRdb keeps in-frame clones, though not all of them. The sample includes 100,000 to 130,000 clones, roughly 92% seen only once; the top ten take just under 0.8%. The clonotype comes from a female donor in good health, enrolled as a control in a pregnancy study. V usage is TRBV9 and J usage is TRBJ2-1; 8 bases are shared with TRBD1. This sample comprised peripheral blood, obtained in the third trimester of pregnancy. Here the CDR3 reads CASSALGQGYNEQFF. CDR3 nucleotide sequence: TGTGCCAGCAGCGCCTTAGGACAGGGATACAATGAGCAGTTCTTC.